This paragraph reports one T cell receptor (beta chain). Patients were ruled out by autoimmune disease history or systemic immunosuppression. Blood draws occurred at baseline, cycle 4 day 1, and cycle 7 day 1. This table comes from immunoSEQ multiplex PCR, and its TCRdb copy is limited to in-frame clones, with some not included. The sample consists of approximately 75,000 clones, more than 90% of them appearing once. The data originate from a study of OX40 agonist ivuxolimab in advanced cancers. About the research overall: Mean age about 60 years, range about 23 to 80; roughly 80% male. Allowance was made for prior anti-PD-1, anti-PD-L1 or anti-CTLA-4 therapy, and around 44% had some.

The CDR3 has 15 residues. Germline-derived CDR1 and CDR2 are SEHNR and FQNEAQ (reference sequence). V lost 3 bases to trimming and J lost 1 base; unmatched junction nucleotides: 4. The TCR sequence derives from an adult with an advanced solid tumor such as melanoma, head and neck, liver or kidney cancer. The V call is TRBV7-9, the J call TRBJ2-7, with 9 bases lining up with TRBD1. This specimen was CD4+ or CD8+ T cells sorted from blood, taken in a trial of the OX40 agonist ivuxolimab. The CDR3 loop is CASSFPDRGSYEQYF. CDR3 sequence (DNA): TGTGCCAGCAGCTTCCCGGACAGGGGATCCTACGAGCAGTACTTC.